The 23 T cell receptor beta chains in this list originate from one sample, sequenced in a study of OX40 agonist ivuxolimab in advanced cancers. This table comes from immunoSEQ multiplex PCR, and its TCRdb copy is limited to in-frame clones, with some not included. The data contain approximately 60,000 clones, 77% of them singletons. The source was CD4+ or CD8+ T cells sorted from blood, collected in a trial of the OX40 agonist ivuxolimab. The origin of the receptors is an adult with an advanced solid tumor such as melanoma, head and neck, liver or kidney cancer.

V gene TRBV5-1 combines with J gene TRBJ2-5; possibly TRBD1 for D (6 bases). This CDR3 has 14 amino acids. V gave up 3 bases and J gave up 1 base, with 10 bases separating them. Germline assignment: CDR1 SGHRS and CDR2 YFSETQ. CDR3: CASSSSGAQETQYF. Here the CDR3 DNA reads TGCGCCAGCAGCTCCTCAGGGGCCCAAGAGACCCAGTACTTC. Together with reference TRBV5-1 and TRBJ2-5, the CDR3 gives the full variable domain: KAGVTQTPRYLIKTRGQQVTLSCSPISGHRSVSWYQQTPGQGLQFLFEYFSETQRNKGNFPGRFSGRQFSNSRSEMNVSTLELGDSALYLCASSSSGAQETQYFGPGTRLLVL.

The chain links TRBV5-1 to TRBJ2-3; TRBD1 matches 7 bases. This CDR3 region has 15 residues. Per the germline V gene, CDR1 is SGHRS and CDR2 is YFSETQ. The junction had 9 bases not matched to a gene; V was cut back by 3 bases and J by 5 bases. Written as DNA, the CDR3 is TGCGCCAGCAGCTCTTCAGGGACAGAGGGAGATACGCAGTATTTT. It encodes CASSSSGTEGDTQYF.

The V and J genes are TRBV5-1 and TRBJ2-1; no reliable D call. CDR1 and CDR2 from the germline V gene are SGHRS and YFSETQ. Trimming took off 4 bases at V and 5 bases at J, with 10 bases between the two ends. The CDR3 runs 13 residues. The CDR3 DNA reads TGCGCCAGCAGCCCGGCCCTAAACAATGAGCAGTTCTTC. Its translation is CASSPALNNEQFF.

The chain joins TRBV6-1 to TRBJ1-2; 8 bases line up with TRBD1. In germline, CDR1 is MNHNS, CDR2 SASEGT. The CDR3 runs 14 residues. The junction had 10 bases not matched to a gene; V was cut back by 3 bases and J by 10 bases. Here the CDR3 reads CASSDSGRGHVYTF. The CDR3 nucleotides are TGTGCCAGCAGTGATTCGGGCAGGGGGCACGTCTACACCTTC.

The chain employs TRBV2 and TRBJ1-1; unclear D gene. CDR1 is SNHLY, CDR2 FYNNEI, per germline. The CDR3 contains 13 residues. Trimming left V 4 bases short and J 1 base short, with 7 bases between. Written as DNA, the CDR3 is TGTGCCAGCAGTGCGGACTCGAACACTGAAGCTTTCTTT. Translated: CASSADSNTEAFF.

The chain uses TRBV6-1 and TRBJ2-1; no clear D gene. Germline V gives CDR1 MNHNS, CDR2 SASEGT. The CDR3 is 12 amino acids. The ends were cut back, 3 bases at V and 7 bases at J, with 7 bases in the middle. CDR3 bases: TGTGCCAGCAGTGAGATGGGGAATGAGCAGTTCTTC. Translation gives CASSEMGNEQFF.

CDR3 bases: TGTGCCAGCAGCTTAGACCCCGTCAGGTCACCCCTCCACTTT. Amino acids: CASSLDPVRSPLHF. The rearrangement links TRBV7-2 to TRBJ1-6; no clear D. The CDR3 length is 14 residues. V was clipped by 1 base and J by 10 bases, with 11 bases between them. In germline, CDR1 is SGHTA, CDR2 FQGNSA.

This clone has just one count. The chain is built from TRBV20-1 and TRBJ2-3, with D perhaps TRBD2 (6 bases). V gave up 7 bases and J gave up 10 bases, with 15 bases separating them. The CDR3 covers 11 residues. Germline CDR1 and CDR2: DFQATT and SNEGSKA (reference sequence). CDR3 DNA sequence: TGCAGTGGAGGCCGGGCGGGGTCGCAGTATTTT. Translation: CSGGRAGSQYF.

This clone has a handful of counts. This chain joins TRBV6-1 and TRBJ1-2; D ambiguous. The germline CDR1 and CDR2 sequences are MNHNS and SASEGT. The CDR3 consists of 13 residues. The V end was cut by 6 bases, the J end by 4 bases, with 12 bases between. The CDR3, as DNA: TGTGCCAGCAGGGACGGACGCGGCTATGGCTACACCTTC. Its translation: CASRDGRGYGYTF.

V is TRBV18 and J is TRBJ2-6; 12 nucleotides agree with TRBD2. J lost 1 base, V lost 2 bases, and 6 bases had no gene match. Per germline, CDR1 KGHSH and CDR2 LQKENI. This CDR3 comprises 19 residues. The CDR3: CASSPKLAGGSSGANVLTF. The CDR3 bases are TGTGCCAGCTCACCAAAACTAGCGGGAGGATCGTCTGGGGCCAACGTCCTGACTTTC.

The V and J genes are TRBV5-1 and TRBJ2-7; 10 nucleotides line up with TRBD1. The CDR3 length is 16 residues. CDR1 is SGHRS, CDR2 YFSETQ, per germline. Unmatched junction bases numbered 5, after V lost 0 bases and J lost 2 bases. This CDR3 is CASSLEGQGLPYEQYF. CDR3 DNA: TGCGCCAGCAGCTTGGAGGGACAGGGGCTTCCCTACGAGCAGTACTTC.

The gene calls are TRBV6-1 and TRBJ2-4; no definite D call. Looked up from germline, CDR1 is MNHNS and CDR2 is SASEGT. CDR3 length: 14 residues. The V end was cut by 6 bases, the J end by 0 bases, with 9 bases between. CDR3 DNA sequence: TGTGCCAGCAGGAACAGATTAGCCAAAAACATTCAGTACTTC. Translated: CASRNRLAKNIQYF.

This rearrangement joins TRBV2 to TRBJ2-7; 9 bases are shared with TRBD1. After removal of 6 bases from V and 5 bases from J, the junction contained 2 bases not matched to a gene. The germline V gene has CDR1 SNHLY and CDR2 FYNNEI. The CDR3 loop spans 12 amino acids. The CDR3, as DNA: TGTGCCAGCAGCAGGACAGGGGACGAGCAGTACTTC. The encoded protein is CASSRTGDEQYF.

This clone occurred once. The V gene is TRBV5-4, the J gene TRBJ2-2; 10 nucleotides match TRBD2. Germline V gives CDR1 SGHNT, CDR2 YYREEE (reference sequence). V trimming: 2 bases; J trimming: 1 base; junction bases outside the gene matches: 2. The CDR3 totals 16 residues. The DNA of the CDR3 is TGTGCCAGCAGCTTTCCTAGCGGGAGGAACACCGGGGAGCTGTTTTTT. Translating it yields CASSFPSGRNTGELFF.

The sample holds one count of this clone. The rearrangement links TRBV28 to TRBJ2-7; 8 positions match TRBD2. Germline V gives CDR1 MDHEN, CDR2 SYDVKM. The CDR3 consists of 14 residues. Losses at the gene ends were 2 bases for V and 3 bases for J; bases not matched to a gene: 3. In DNA, the CDR3 is TGTGCCAGCAGTTTAGTAGCGGGAAGCTACGAGCAGTACTTC. Translation gives CASSLVAGSYEQYF.

The rearrangement links TRBV7-8 to TRBJ2-6, with D uncertain. The CDR3 loop spans 13 amino acids. Between the trimmed V and J ends, which lost 6 bases and 4 bases, there was a span of 7 bases. Per the germline V gene, CDR1 is SGHVS and CDR2 is FQNEAQ. The chain's CDR3 is CASSEQGANVLTF. CDR3 in DNA: TGTGCCAGCAGTGAACAGGGGGCCAACGTCCTGACTTTC. Variable domain in full (rest from reference TRBV7-8 and TRBJ2-6): GAGVSQSPRYKVAKRGQDVALRCDPISGHVSLFWYQQALGQGPEFLTYFQNEAQLDKSGLPSDRFFAERPEGSVSTLKIQRTQQEDSAVYLCASSEQGANVLTFGAGSRLTVL.

The chain carries TRBV4-1 and TRBJ2-4; TRBD2 is a possible D gene (7 bases). The length of the CDR3 is 15 residues. In germline, CDR1 is MGHRA, CDR2 YSYEKL. The germline V and J ends were trimmed by 0 bases and 4 bases, with 10 bases remaining between them. The CDR3 bases are TGCGCCAGCAGCCAAGAGGGGGGGCGGAAAAACATTCAGTACTTC. This translates into CASSQEGGRKNIQYF.

The chain links TRBV28 to TRBJ1-4; 9 bases line up with TRBD1. This CDR3 is 15 amino acids long. Germline V CDR1 and CDR2: MDHEN, SYDVKM. With V trimmed by 0 bases and J by 8 bases, 4 bases remained unmatched. CDR3 DNA sequence: TGTGCCAGCAGTTTATGGACAGGGGGACAGGAAAAACTGTTTTTT. Its protein is CASSLWTGGQEKLFF. The variable domain in full, completed from reference TRBV28 and TRBJ1-4, reads DVKVTQSSRYLVKRTGEKVFLECVQDMDHENMFWYRQDPGLGLRLIYFSYDVKMKEKGDIPEGYSVSREKKERFSLILESASTNQTSMYLCASSLWTGGQEKLFFGSGTQLSVL.

This clone has a handful of counts. The gene calls are TRBV27 and TRBJ2-3; TRBD2 aligns across 7 bases. The germline gives CDR1 MNHEY, CDR2 SMNVEV (reference sequence). The CDR3 sequence is 15 residues long. Losses at the gene ends were 7 bases for V and 7 bases for J; bases not matched to a gene: 14. The CDR3 DNA reads TGTGCCAGCATGGACCGGGACTACAGGCAGAATACGCAGTATTTT. Protein product: CASMDRDYRQNTQYF.

The chain links TRBV7-2 to TRBJ1-4; D is ambiguous. V lost 4 bases and J 7 bases, leaving 13 bases between the germline ends. Germline loops: CDR1 SGHTA, CDR2 FQGNSA. The CDR3 sequence is 14 residues long. The CDR3 reads CASSSQALGEKLFF. As DNA, the CDR3 is TGTGCCAGCAGCTCACAAGCCCTCGGTGAAAAACTGTTTTTT.

V gene TRBV5-1 combines with J gene TRBJ2-1; the match to TRBD2 covers 11 bases. Germline CDR1 and CDR2: SGHRS and YFSETQ. V was pared by 3 bases and J by 4 bases, with 6 bases of the junction left unmatched. The CDR3 runs 16 residues. This CDR3 reads CASSSNSGGAYNEQFF. CDR3 nucleotide sequence: TGCGCCAGCAGCTCGAATAGCGGGGGGGCGTACAATGAGCAGTTCTTC.

The chain couples TRBV27 to TRBJ2-1, with no clear D. Germline V gives CDR1 MNHEY, CDR2 SMNVEV (reference sequence). This CDR3 comprises 15 residues. The ends were cut back, 0 bases at V and 0 bases at J, with 6 bases in the middle. This CDR3 is CASSLSGTSYNEQFF. The CDR3 nucleotides read TGTGCCAGCAGTTTATCCGGAACCTCCTACAATGAGCAGTTCTTC.

The chain combines TRBV5-8 with TRBJ2-5, with 12 bases lining up with TRBD2. V gave up 1 base and J gave up 1 base; unmatched junction bases: 5. The CDR3 spans 17 residues. Germline V gives CDR1 SGHTS, CDR2 YDEGEE. CDR3 nucleotides: TGTGCCAGCAGCTTGTTCCCGGGACTAGCGGGCCAAGAGACCCAGTACTTC. It yields the protein CASSLFPGLAGQETQYF.